These T cell receptor beta chains were read from a single sample in a study of OX40 agonist ivuxolimab in advanced cancers. Produced via immunoSEQ multiplex PCR; TCRdb's table is partial and in-frame only. The data hold 25,000 to 35,000 clones, with approximately 84% observed a single time. Here the sequenced sample was CD4+ or CD8+ T cells sorted from blood, taken in a trial of the OX40 agonist ivuxolimab. Receptor source: an adult with an advanced solid tumor such as melanoma, head and neck, liver or kidney cancer. Both conserved end residues are part of each CDR3. Each record gives: V gene, CDR3 protein.

TRBV5-6,CASSLWGAGTGELFF
TRBV11-2,CASSLFRDSSGNTIYF
TRBV28,CASSMNEKLFF
TRBV4-1,CASTQFMGNTEAFF
TRBV2,CASLQGSYTF
TRBV11-2,CASSSPQGESSYNEQFF
TRBV10-2,CASSEWGTNEKLFF
TRBV4-3,CASSQDRGTTYGYTF
TRBV4-3,CASSQDSTDTQYF
TRBV2,CASSDRGWDEKLFF
TRBV5-1,CASSLSPYEQYF
TRBV11-2,CASSFINTEAFF
TRBV13,CASSFSPQGRDGYTF
TRBV21-1,CASSKVCLADKETQYF
TRBV4-3,CASSQDGTANYGYTF
TRBV14,CASSQERDTHITDTQYF
TRBV4-1,CASSQLQNMNTEAFF
TRBV11-2,CASSLDRDGSYEQYF
TRBV5-6,CASSLGQGLHGYTF
TRBV30,CAWSVLGTSGADGELFF
TRBV6-4,CASSDRLAGYNEQFF
TRBV5-8,CASSSTDSNQPQHF
TRBV30,CAWSVQGHTEAFF
TRBV7-2,CASSLLGHNEQFF
TRBV25-1,CASRDSGGNTIYF
TRBV7-6,CASSPTRGKEPLHF
TRBV27,CASSLSRTSGNEQFF
TRBV7-9,CASRQGSYNEQFF
TRBV29-1,CSVPTGGGHNEQFF
TRBV2,CASARRGGTDTQYF
TRBV11-2,CASSLDWVGRYQETQYF
TRBV27,CASSSSSGPYNEQFF
TRBV2,CASSELAGGPGANVLTF